The rows below give T cell receptor beta chains drawn from one sample of a study of cytomegalovirus exposure and HLA in healthy donors. The method was immunoSEQ multiplex PCR; TCRdb's version includes in-frame clones alone and lacks a portion of them. In total, the table holds under 150,000 clones. Sequences were obtained from PBMCs. The origin of the receptors is a woman in her forties in good health and CMV-seronegative. Each CDR3 is given with its conserved first and last residue. A D gene is named only where the DNA matches it firmly.

v_call: TRBV7-2
j_call: TRBJ1-1
d_call: TRBD1
cdr3_aa: CASSLGQGVGAFF
cdr3_nt: TGTGCCAGCAGCTTAGGGCAGGGGGTAGGCGCTTTCTTT

v_call: TRBV25-1
j_call: TRBJ1-1
d_call: -
cdr3_aa: CASSDSTIRAFF
cdr3_nt: TGTGCCAGCAGTGATTCTACTATAAGAGCTTTCTTT

v_call: TRBV7-9
j_call: TRBJ2-3
d_call: TRBD1
cdr3_aa: CASSSGQGSTDTQYF
cdr3_nt: TGTGCCAGCAGCTCGGGACAGGGGAGCACAGATACGCAGTATTTT

v_call: TRBV11-2
j_call: TRBJ1-5
d_call: -
cdr3_aa: CASSSTGNSNQPQHF
cdr3_nt: TGTGCCAGCAGCTCGACAGGAAATAGCAATCAGCCCCAGCATTTT

v_call: TRBV6-6
j_call: TRBJ2-2
d_call: -
cdr3_aa: CASSRERGGPGELFF
cdr3_nt: TGTGCCAGCAGTAGGGAAAGGGGGGGTCCCGGGGAGCTGTTTTTT

v_call: TRBV4-1
j_call: TRBJ1-5
d_call: -
cdr3_aa: CASSPSGGAGNQPQHF
cdr3_nt: TGCGCCAGCAGCCCAAGTGGGGGGGCCGGCAATCAGCCCCAGCATTTT

v_call: TRBV10-3
j_call: TRBJ1-5
d_call: -
cdr3_aa: CAISESRTADSNQPQHF
cdr3_nt: TGTGCCATCAGTGAGTCGAGGACAGCTGATAGCAATCAGCCCCAGCATTTT

v_call: TRBV11-1
j_call: TRBJ1-6
d_call: TRBD1
cdr3_aa: CASSYSDRGSMPLHF
cdr3_nt: TGTGCCAGCAGCTACTCCGACAGGGGGAGTATGCCCCTCCACTTT

v_call: TRBV14
j_call: TRBJ2-1
d_call: TRBD2
cdr3_aa: CASSRRASGTESGEQFF
cdr3_nt: TGTGCCAGCAGCCGGAGGGCTAGCGGGACTGAATCGGGTGAGCAGTTCTTC

v_call: TRBV18
j_call: TRBJ2-1
d_call: TRBD1
cdr3_aa: CASSPPGQGENEQFF
cdr3_nt: TGTGCCAGCTCACCACCGGGACAGGGAGAAAATGAGCAGTTCTTC

v_call: TRBV9
j_call: TRBJ2-3
d_call: TRBD1
cdr3_aa: CASSFFSGQRLGGGTQYF
cdr3_nt: TGTGCCAGCAGCTTCTTTTCGGGACAGCGGTTAGGAGGTGGTACGCAGTATTTT

v_call: TRBV7-9
j_call: TRBJ1-4
d_call: TRBD1
cdr3_aa: CASSFGQGIEKLFF
cdr3_nt: TGTGCCAGCAGCTTCGGACAGGGGATTGAAAAACTGTTTTTT

v_call: TRBV5-5
j_call: TRBJ2-1
d_call: -
cdr3_aa: CASRSGASYNEQFF
cdr3_nt: TGTGCCAGCAGGAGCGGAGCTTCCTACAATGAGCAGTTCTTC

v_call: TRBV13
j_call: TRBJ2-2
d_call: TRBD2
cdr3_aa: CASSRPGLASTGELFF
cdr3_nt: TGTGCCAGCAGCCGCCCGGGACTAGCATCCACCGGGGAGCTGTTTTTT

v_call: TRBV11-1
j_call: TRBJ1-5
d_call: TRBD1
cdr3_aa: CASSLQGDQPQHF
cdr3_nt: TGTGCCAGCAGTCTGCAGGGGGATCAGCCCCAGCATTTT

v_call: TRBV7-8
j_call: TRBJ1-6
d_call: -
cdr3_aa: CASSTRERLSPLHF
cdr3_nt: TGTGCCAGCAGCACCCGGGAGCGGCTTTCACCCCTCCACTTT

v_call: TRBV5-6
j_call: TRBJ2-2
d_call: TRBD1
cdr3_aa: CASSLARGRASGELFF
cdr3_nt: TGTGCCAGCAGCTTGGCGAGGGGGCGCGCGTCTGGGGAGCTGTTTTTT

v_call: TRBV5-1
j_call: TRBJ1-1
d_call: TRBD1
cdr3_aa: CASSTRTGAKNTEAFF
cdr3_nt: TGCGCCAGCAGCACCCGGACAGGGGCCAAGAACACTGAAGCTTTCTTT

v_call: TRBV5-1
j_call: TRBJ2-2
d_call: -
cdr3_aa: CASSLDSSAGELFF
cdr3_nt: TGCGCCAGCAGCTTGGATTCATCGGCCGGGGAGCTGTTTTTT

v_call: TRBV7-9
j_call: TRBJ1-2
d_call: -
cdr3_aa: CASSLEGGGNYGYTF
cdr3_nt: TGTGCCAGCAGCTTAGAGGGAGGCGGGAACTATGGCTACACCTTC

v_call: TRBV4-2
j_call: TRBJ2-5
d_call: TRBD1
cdr3_aa: CASSHFRVDRAFFFQETQYF
cdr3_nt: TGTGCCAGCAGCCATTTCCGGGTCGACAGGGCCTTTTTTTTCCAAGAGACCCAGTACTTC

v_call: TRBV11-2
j_call: TRBJ2-7
d_call: TRBD2
cdr3_aa: CASSRDYTYEQYF
cdr3_nt: TGTGCCAGCAGCCGGGACTATACCTACGAGCAGTACTTC

v_call: TRBV9
j_call: TRBJ1-1
d_call: -
cdr3_aa: CASSARGGSKTEAFF
cdr3_nt: TGTGCCAGCAGCGCCCGGGGAGGGTCGAAGACTGAAGCTTTCTTT

v_call: TRBV7-3
j_call: TRBJ2-3
d_call: TRBD1
cdr3_aa: CASSLTLQGDTQYF
cdr3_nt: TGTGCCAGCAGCTTAACCCTACAGGGGGATACGCAGTATTTT

v_call: TRBV15
j_call: TRBJ2-7
d_call: -
cdr3_aa: CATSVLGTTSYEQYF
cdr3_nt: TGTGCCACCAGCGTTTTGGGGACAACCTCCTACGAGCAGTACTTC

v_call: TRBV15
j_call: TRBJ1-2
d_call: -
cdr3_aa: CATSRDVREGVYTF
cdr3_nt: TGTGCCACCAGCAGAGATGTGAGGGAAGGTGTCTACACCTTC

v_call: TRBV28
j_call: TRBJ2-4
d_call: TRBD2
cdr3_aa: CASRSTSGGTKNIQYF
cdr3_nt: TGTGCCAGCAGAAGTACTAGCGGGGGTACCAAAAACATTCAGTACTTC

v_call: TRBV5-6
j_call: TRBJ1-5
d_call: -
cdr3_aa: CASSLAQGGNQPQHF
cdr3_nt: TGTGCCAGCAGCTTGGCCCAGGGTGGCAATCAGCCCCAGCATTTT

v_call: TRBV19
j_call: TRBJ2-3
d_call: TRBD1
cdr3_aa: CASSSGQGTDTQYF
cdr3_nt: TGTGCCAGTAGTTCGGGACAGGGCACAGATACGCAGTATTTT

v_call: TRBV11-3
j_call: TRBJ2-1
d_call: TRBD1
cdr3_aa: CASSSGQGEDEQFF
cdr3_nt: TGTGCCAGCAGCTCCGGACAGGGGGAAGATGAGCAGTTCTTC

v_call: TRBV27
j_call: TRBJ1-5
d_call: -
cdr3_aa: CASSSFLQGKGQPQHF
cdr3_nt: TGTGCCAGCAGTTCTTTCCTACAGGGTAAGGGTCAGCCCCAGCATTTT

v_call: TRBV6-5
j_call: TRBJ2-7
d_call: TRBD1
cdr3_aa: CASSYSGQGGSYEQYF
cdr3_nt: TGTGCCAGCAGTTACTCTGGACAGGGAGGATCCTACGAGCAGTACTTC

v_call: TRBV4-3
j_call: TRBJ2-7
d_call: -
cdr3_aa: CASSQDLSFGQGRDEQYF
cdr3_nt: TGCGCCAGCAGCCAAGATCTCAGTTTCGGCCAGGGAAGGGACGAGCAGTACTTC

v_call: TRBV19
j_call: TRBJ1-5
d_call: -
cdr3_aa: CASSITRDQPQHF
cdr3_nt: TGTGCCAGTAGTATTACGCGGGATCAGCCCCAGCATTTT

v_call: TRBV9
j_call: TRBJ2-3
d_call: TRBD2
cdr3_aa: CASSPQRGGLPLSTDTQYF
cdr3_nt: TGTGCCAGCAGCCCCCAGCGGGGGGGCCTACCCCTTAGCACAGATACGCAGTATTTT

v_call: TRBV2
j_call: TRBJ2-7
d_call: TRBD1
cdr3_aa: CASSGGTGSYEQYF
cdr3_nt: TGTGCCAGCAGTGGAGGGACAGGTTCCTACGAGCAGTACTTC

v_call: TRBV6-5
j_call: TRBJ1-2
d_call: -
cdr3_aa: CASVSPGYGYTF
cdr3_nt: TGTGCCAGCGTCTCGCCGGGATATGGCTACACCTTC

v_call: TRBV6-6
j_call: TRBJ2-1
d_call: TRBD2
cdr3_aa: CASSGRGDEQFF
cdr3_nt: TGTGCCAGCAGTGGACGGGGGGATGAGCAGTTCTTC

v_call: TRBV15
j_call: TRBJ1-1
d_call: TRBD1
cdr3_aa: CATSNFPGQDKAVNTEAFF
cdr3_nt: TGTGCCACCAGCAATTTTCCGGGACAGGATAAGGCGGTGAACACTGAAGCTTTCTTT

v_call: TRBV4-2
j_call: TRBJ2-3
d_call: TRBD2
cdr3_aa: CASSQDRRLAQSDTQYF
cdr3_nt: TGTGCCAGCAGCCAAGATCGGCGACTAGCCCAGTCGGATACGCAGTATTTT

v_call: TRBV27
j_call: TRBJ1-2
d_call: TRBD1
cdr3_aa: CASTTGGQYGYTF
cdr3_nt: TGTGCCAGTACGACAGGGGGTCAATATGGCTACACCTTC

v_call: TRBV6-1
j_call: TRBJ2-1
d_call: TRBD2
cdr3_aa: CASSEFSGGSYNEQFF
cdr3_nt: TGTGCCAGCAGTGAATTCAGCGGGGGGTCCTACAATGAGCAGTTCTTC

v_call: TRBV18
j_call: TRBJ1-2
d_call: TRBD1
cdr3_aa: CASSPRDRPDYGYTF
cdr3_nt: TGTGCCAGCTCACCGCGGGACAGGCCAGACTATGGCTACACCTTC

v_call: TRBV14
j_call: TRBJ1-1
d_call: TRBD1
cdr3_aa: CASSHLSGGGMNTEAFF
cdr3_nt: TGTGCCAGCAGCCATCTGTCAGGGGGTGGCATGAACACTGAAGCTTTCTTT

v_call: TRBV29-1
j_call: TRBJ1-4
d_call: TRBD1
cdr3_aa: CSVEGSGQGFKKLFF
cdr3_nt: TGCAGCGTTGAAGGGTCCGGACAGGGGTTTAAAAAACTGTTTTTT